These 29 T cell receptor beta chains were sequenced from one sample in a study of T-cell reconstitution after alpha-beta-depleted transplantation in children. The TCRbeta library incorporated unique molecular identifiers. In TCRdb, the PCR reads were re-called with MiXCR into one record per CDR3 protein. The sample includes approximately 1,000,000 distinct CDR3 sequences, around 30% of them seen just once. The starting material was PBMCs, mostly from graft donor cells, obtained 360 days after TCRalphabeta/CD19-depleted stem cell transplant. The source is a boy less than two years old who had a stem cell transplant for SCID, so the T cells may come from the graft donor.

The chain combines TRBV4-2 with TRBJ1-2; D uncertain. Trimming stripped 4 bases from V and 0 bases from J, with 18 bases between. The CDR3 has 17 amino acids. Germline assignment: CDR1 LGHNA and CDR2 YNFKEQ. This CDR3 is CASSPDQSTAANYGYTF. DNA for the CDR3: TGTGCCAGCAGCCCAGACCAATCGACCGCTGCTAACTATGGCTACACCTTC.

The rearrangement joins TRBV9 to TRBJ2-5; the match to TRBD2 covers 11 bases. Germline V gives CDR1 SGDLS, CDR2 YYNGEE. There are 17 residues in the CDR3. The V and J ends lost 2 bases and 2 bases, in that order; junction bases with no gene match: 8. CDR3 region: CASSVSLGLAAQETQYF. In DNA form, the CDR3 reads TGTGCCAGCAGCGTCTCCCTGGGACTAGCGGCGCAAGAGACCCAGTACTTC.

This clonotype came up a few times. V and J are TRBV9 and TRBJ2-5; tentative D call: TRBD2 (5 bases). This CDR3 comprises 12 residues. V was pared by 2 bases and J by 4 bases, with 6 bases between. Germline-derived CDR1 and CDR2 are SGDLS and YYNGEE. The CDR3 spells CASSVGGETQYF. CDR3 sequence (DNA): TGTGCCAGCAGCGTCGGAGGAGAGACCCAGTACTTC. The full variable domain, rest sourced from reference TRBV9 and TRBJ2-5, is DSGVTQTPKHLITATGQRVTLRCSPRSGDLSVYWYQQSLDQGLQFLIQYYNGEERAKGNILERFSAQQFPDLHSELNLSSLELGDSALYFCASSVGGETQYFGPGTRLLVL.

This clonotype has only a few counts. The genes are TRBV28 and TRBJ1-1, with 8 bases lining up with TRBD1. The junction had 8 bases not matched to a gene; V was cut back by 2 bases and J by 0 bases. CDR3 size: 17 residues. The germline gives CDR1 MDHEN, CDR2 SYDVKM. The chain's CDR3 is CASSLRTGHLMNTEAFF. In DNA, the CDR3 is TGTGCCAGCAGTTTAAGGACAGGGCATCTCATGAACACTGAAGCTTTCTTT.

This clonotype was counted many times. The rearrangement joins TRBV27 to TRBJ2-7; D uncertain. Germline CDR1 and CDR2: MNHEY and SMNVEV (reference sequence). The CDR3 is 14 residues long. V lost 6 bases and J lost 6, with 18 bases in between. The chain's CDR3 is CASSLTNGSPEQYF. CDR3 DNA: TGTGCCAGCAGCCTAACCAACGGCTCCCCCGAGCAGTACTTC.

The rearrangement uses TRBV20-1 and TRBJ1-5, with D hard to call. The CDR3 totals 15 residues. Germline V gives CDR1 DFQATT, CDR2 SNEGSKA (reference sequence). V was trimmed by 6 bases and J by 0 bases, leaving 15 bases between them. CDR3 loop: CSALTAGYSNQPQHF. CDR3 sequence (DNA): TGCAGTGCCCTCACGGCGGGGTATAGCAATCAGCCCCAGCATTTT.

The genes are TRBV28 and TRBJ2-1, with TRBD2 matching over 9 bases. Germline lookup yields CDR1 MDHEN and CDR2 SYDVKM. This CDR3 is built from 15 residues. The ends lost 7 bases at V and 8 bases at J; junction bases unmatched: 12. CDR3 region: CASITLAGPVDEQFF. The CDR3 bases are TGTGCCAGCATCACTCTAGCGGGGCCCGTCGATGAGCAGTTCTTC.

The chain links TRBV5-1 to TRBJ2-5, with D perhaps being TRBD1 or TRBD2 (5 bases each). Deletions cut 4 bases from V and 4 bases from J, with 20 bases between. The CDR3 extends over 16 amino acids. CDR1 and CDR2 from the germline V gene are SGHRS and YFSETQ. Here the CDR3 reads CASSPTRGRGRETQYF. The CDR3 coding sequence is TGCGCCAGCAGCCCGACTCGGGGCAGAGGGAGAGAGACCCAGTACTTC.

This clonotype was seen many times. J is TRBJ2-1 and V is TRBV28; 9 bases fit TRBD2. The junction had 7 bases not matched to a gene; V was cut back by 7 bases and J by 0 bases. The CDR3 spans 16 residues. In germline, CDR1 is MDHEN, CDR2 SYDVKM. In DNA, the CDR3 is TGTGCCAGCAACTTAGCGGGGGCCAACTCCTACAATGAGCAGTTCTTC. Amino acid sequence: CASNLAGANSYNEQFF. Based on the CDR3 plus reference TRBV28 and TRBJ2-1, the full variable domain is DVKVTQSSRYLVKRTGEKVFLECVQDMDHENMFWYRQDPGLGLRLIYFSYDVKMKEKGDIPEGYSVSREKKERFSLILESASTNQTSMYLCASNLAGANSYNEQFFGPGTRLTVL.

The chain carries TRBV20-1 and TRBJ1-1; D not certain. The ends were cut back, 5 bases at V and 0 bases at J, with 7 bases in the middle. The CDR3 extends over 12 amino acids. Germline V gene sequence: CDR1 DFQATT, CDR2 SNEGSKA (reference sequence). The chain's CDR3 is CSASTLNTEAFF. DNA of the CDR3: TGCAGTGCTTCCACACTGAACACTGAAGCTTTCTTT.

The V call is TRBV28, the J call TRBJ2-7; D is tentatively TRBD1 or TRBD2 (6 bases each). Trimming cost V 10 bases and J 6 bases, with 16 bases left between them. The CDR3 contains 12 residues. Looked up from germline, CDR1 is MDHEN and CDR2 is SYDVKM. The chain's CDR3 is CATAWGAGEQYF. The CDR3 nucleotides read TGTGCCACCGCTTGGGGGGCCGGCGAGCAGTACTTC.

The genes are TRBV30 and TRBJ1-5; TRBD1 matches at 7 bases. Germline V lookup: CDR1 GTSNPN, CDR2 SVGIG (reference sequence). This CDR3 contains 15 residues. J lost 1 base, V lost 0 bases, and 3 bases had no gene match. Here the CDR3 reads CAWSVTGQSNQPQHF. In nucleotides, the CDR3 is TGTGCCTGGAGTGTAACGGGACAGAGCAATCAGCCCCAGCATTTT.

This clonotype was observed a handful of times. The chain couples TRBV6-5 to TRBJ2-2; D is uncertain. Trimming removed 0 bases from V and 5 bases from J, with 16 bases in between. The germline V gene has CDR1 MNHEY and CDR2 SVGAGI. The CDR3 is made up of 17 amino acids. CDR3 sequence reads: CASSYSDTVIGTGELFF. DNA for the CDR3: TGTGCCAGCAGTTACTCCGACACCGTCATCGGGACCGGGGAGCTGTTTTTT.

This clonotype was seen only a few times. The chain combines TRBV5-1 with TRBJ2-4; TRBD2 matches at 9 bases. Germline V gene lookup returns CDR1 SGHRS and CDR2 YFSETQ. CDR3 length: 20 amino acids. The junction had 16 bases not matched to a gene; V was cut back by 2 bases and J by 1 base. CDR3 in DNA: TGCGCCAGCAGCTTTTCGGTCTCTAGCGGGGAACGTGGGGCCAAAAACATTCAGTACTTC. It translates to CASSFSVSSGERGAKNIQYF. The variable domain in full, completed from reference TRBV5-1 and TRBJ2-4, reads KAGVTQTPRYLIKTRGQQVTLSCSPISGHRSVSWYQQTPGQGLQFLFEYFSETQRNKGNFPGRFSGRQFSNSRSEMNVSTLELGDSALYLCASSFSVSSGERGAKNIQYFGAGTRLSVL.

CDR3: CASSVWGGGNQPQHF. The CDR3 DNA sequence: TGCGCCAGCAGCGTCTGGGGGGGCGGCAATCAGCCCCAGCATTTT. The chain carries TRBV5-1 and TRBJ1-5; perhaps TRBD1 as D (6 bases). V gave up 4 bases and J gave up 2 bases, with 13 bases separating them. The CDR3 runs to 15 residues. Germline CDR1 SGHRS, CDR2 YFSETQ.

The rearrangement links TRBV11-2 to TRBJ2-3, with D possibly being TRBD1 (6 bases). V lost 1 base and J 2 bases, leaving 19 bases between the germline ends. Germline loops: CDR1 SGHAT, CDR2 FQNNGV. The CDR3 extends over 18 amino acids. The CDR3 region has the DNA TGTGCCAGCAGCTTAGGAGTGGGACACCCGTACTTCACAGATACGCAGTATTTT. Translation gives CASSLGVGHPYFTDTQYF.

This clonotype has only a few counts. The rearrangement joins TRBV12-3 or TRBV12-4 to TRBJ2-3; the match to TRBD1 covers 8 bases. The CDR3 loop spans 15 amino acids. With V trimmed by 4 bases and J by 2 bases, 5 bases remained unmatched. The CDR3 protein is CASSSQGQVTDTQYF. The CDR3 coding sequence is TGTGCCAGCAGTTCCCAGGGACAGGTCACAGATACGCAGTATTTT.

The chain combines TRBV9 with TRBJ1-2; D gene uncertain. Looked up from germline, CDR1 is SGDLS and CDR2 is YYNGEE. This CDR3 has 14 amino acids. Trimming cost V 1 base and J 4 bases, with 11 bases left between them. Here the CDR3 reads CASSVSGLAYGYTF. The DNA of the CDR3 is TGTGCCAGCAGCGTATCAGGACTCGCCTATGGCTACACCTTC.

J is TRBJ1-5 and V is TRBV20-1; 7 bases align to TRBD1. The CDR3 is 16 residues long. V was pared by 0 bases and J by 3 bases, with 8 bases of the junction left unmatched. CDR1 and CDR2 from the germline V gene are DFQATT and SNEGSKA (reference sequence). For the CDR3, the DNA is TGCAGTGCTAGAGATGGACAGGCCCAAGACAATCAGCCCCAGCATTTT. Translating it yields CSARDGQAQDNQPQHF.

In this sample, this clonotype turned up a few times. CDR3 region: CASRTGGIRDTEAFF. The CDR3 DNA reads as TGCGCCAGCCGGACAGGGGGCATTAGGGACACTGAAGCTTTCTTT. V and J are TRBV5-1 and TRBJ1-1, with 11 nucleotides matching TRBD1. Germline V gene sequence: CDR1 SGHRS, CDR2 YFSETQ. V was clipped by 7 bases and J by 3 bases; unmatched bases: 8. The CDR3 runs to 15 residues.

The chain uses TRBV15 and TRBJ2-1; D gene unclear. V was pared by 3 bases and J by 7 bases, with 7 bases between. The CDR3 sequence is 12 residues long. Germline assignment: CDR1 LNHNV and CDR2 YYDKDF (reference sequence). Here the CDR3 reads CATSSPINEQFF. For the CDR3, the DNA is TGTGCCACCAGCAGCCCGATAAATGAGCAGTTCTTC.

The chain links TRBV15 to TRBJ2-1; 12 nucleotides match TRBD2. CDR1 and CDR2 (germline): LNHNV, YYDKDF (reference sequence). The CDR3 is made up of 20 amino acids. The V segment lost 1 base and the J segment 1 base; nucleotides outside the gene matches: 11. DNA for the CDR3: TGTGCCACCAGCAGAGGAAGCCTAGCGGGGGGGCAAGGGTCCTACAATGAGCAGTTCTTC. This sequence encodes CATSRGSLAGGQGSYNEQFF.

The chain joins TRBV20-1 to TRBJ1-4; tentative D call: TRBD1 (6 bases). The V gene lost 6 bases and the J gene lost 0 bases, with 14 bases spanning the gap. CDR3 size: 15 residues. Looked up from germline, CDR1 is DFQATT and CDR2 is SNEGSKA (reference sequence). DNA for the CDR3: TGCAGTGCAAGTCGGGGGCAGCCAACTAATGAAAAACTGTTTTTT. Translating gives CSASRGQPTNEKLFF.

This clonotype was picked up a small number of times. The V and J genes are TRBV20-1 and TRBJ1-1; tentatively, D is TRBD1 (6 bases). Germline assignment: CDR1 DFQATT and CDR2 SNEGSKA (reference sequence). CDR3 length equals 14 residues. The CDR3 sequence is CRVRQATMNTEAFF. CDR3 coding DNA: TGCAGGGTTAGACAGGCAACCATGAACACTGAAGCTTTCTTT.

This clonotype was found many times. V gene TRBV19 combines with J gene TRBJ1-1; D is undetermined. Trimming removed 3 bases at V and 7 bases at J, with 9 bases between. This CDR3 has 12 residues. CDR1 and CDR2 (germline): LNHDA, SQIVND (reference sequence). As DNA, the CDR3 is TGTGCCAGTAGTATGGGTCAGCTTGAAGCTTTCTTT. Its translation: CASSMGQLEAFF.

V is TRBV6-1 and J is TRBJ1-6, with 10 bases aligning to TRBD1. The CDR3 contains 16 residues. Germline assignment: CDR1 MNHNS and CDR2 SASEGT. J was trimmed by 6 bases and V by 6 bases; bases with no gene match: 8. The CDR3 nucleotides are TGTGCCAGCAGCCACGGGACAGGGGTATCTAATTCACCCCTCCACTTT. This codes for CASSHGTGVSNSPLHF.

This clonotype was seen more than once but under ten times. DNA for the CDR3: TGTGCCAGCAGCACCCTGACCCTCGCGAACACCGGGGAGCTGTTTTTT. This translates into CASSTLTLANTGELFF. The chain links TRBV7-9 to TRBJ2-2; the D is unclear. The CDR3 extends over 16 amino acids. V was trimmed by 5 bases and J by 0 bases, leaving 13 bases between them. Looked up from germline, CDR1 is SEHNR and CDR2 is FQNEAQ (reference sequence). Complete variable domain (other parts from reference TRBV7-9 and TRBJ2-2): DTGVSQNPRHKITKRGQNVTFRCDPISEHNRLYWYRQTLGQGPEFLTYFQNEAQLEKSRLLSDRFSAERPKGSFSTLEIQRTEQGDSAMYLCASSTLTLANTGELFFGEGSRLTVL.

This chain links TRBV24-1 with TRBJ2-5; 7 nucleotides match TRBD1. The V and J ends lost 5 bases and 2 bases, in that order; junction bases with no gene match: 16. The CDR3 is 18 amino acids. Germline loops: CDR1 KGHDR, CDR2 SFDVKD. DNA of the CDR3: TGTGCCACCAGTGGCTCCAATCAGAACAGGGGCCTGCAAGAGACCCAGTACTTC. It codes for CATSGSNQNRGLQETQYF.

This clonotype was observed a few times. V gene TRBV27 combines with J gene TRBJ1-2; D is ambiguous. Germline V CDR1 and CDR2: MNHEY, SMNVEV (reference sequence). Trimming removed 3 bases from V and 2 bases from J, with 13 bases in between. The CDR3 is made up of 15 amino acids. CDR3 loop: CASSLIGPDNYGYTF. Here the CDR3 DNA reads TGTGCCAGCAGTTTGATCGGACCTGACAACTATGGCTACACCTTC.